The present T cell receptor beta chain was sequenced within a study of shared clonotypes between healthy human individuals. The germline V and J ends were trimmed by 3 bases and 7 bases, with 15 bases remaining between them. Germline-derived CDR1 and CDR2 are ENHRY and SYGVKD. CDR3 length equals 14 residues. There were no recent acute infections or vaccinations among the donors, who were healthy HIV-negative adults. Repertoires were generated with immunoSEQ multiplex PCR, while TCRdb's copy carries only in-frame clones and drops some. The repertoire has about 520,000 clones, approximately 81% of them found once; the top ten carry about 12%.

The gene calls are TRBV10-3 and TRBJ1-1; D unresolved. What was sequenced was PBMCs. The source is a woman aged 40-49 years in good health. Some clones in this sample may be carry-over from other donors' samples. CDR3 amino acids: CAISDSGEEGEAFF. The DNA of the CDR3 is TGTGCCATCAGTGATAGCGGAGAAGAGGGTGAAGCTTTCTTT.